The 21 T cell receptor beta chains listed next were all sequenced from one sample in a study of T-cell reconstitution after alpha-beta-depleted transplantation in children. Unique molecular identifiers were used in preparing the TCRbeta library. TCRdb analysed the PCR reads with MiXCR anew, one entry per CDR3 protein. The repertoire consists of 83,000 or so distinct CDR3 sequences, with roughly 7.7% occurring once and the leading ten covering under 8%. Material: PBMCs from the stem cell graft donor, obtained from the stem cell graft. Source of these receptors: a human donor who donated a stem cell graft to a child with congenital amegakaryocytic thrombocytopenia.

This clonotype was recorded many times. The rearrangement uses TRBV7-8 and TRBJ2-5; TRBD1 or TRBD2 may be the D gene (6 bases each). V shed 3 bases and J shed 1 base, with 12 bases lying between them. CDR3 size: 15 residues. CDR1 and CDR2 (germline): SGHVS, FQNEAQ. The CDR3 protein is CASSFLEGGQETQYF. CDR3 nucleotide sequence: TGTGCCAGCAGCTTCCTTGAGGGGGGCCAAGAGACCCAGTACTTC. The whole variable domain, remainder taken from reference TRBV7-8 and TRBJ2-5, is GAGVSQSPRYKVAKRGQDVALRCDPISGHVSLFWYQQALGQGPEFLTYFQNEAQLDKSGLPSDRFFAERPEGSVSTLKIQRTQQEDSAVYLCASSFLEGGQETQYFGPGTRLLVL.

This clonotype was detected many times. V and J are TRBV5-1 and TRBJ2-3, with a tentative D call TRBD2 (5 bases). The CDR3 totals 16 residues. Trimming removed 2 bases at V and 2 bases at J, with 15 bases between. Germline-derived CDR1 and CDR2 are SGHRS and YFSETQ. The CDR3 nucleotides are TGCGCCAGCAGCTTCGATGCGGGCAGACCCACAGATACGCAGTATTTT. It codes for CASSFDAGRPTDTQYF.

This clonotype was observed many times. The rearrangement links TRBV29-1 to TRBJ2-3, with D possibly being TRBD1 or TRBD2 (5 bases each). The CDR3 spans 14 residues. Germline-derived CDR1 and CDR2 are SQVTM and ANQGSEA. V was cut by 2 bases and J by 0 bases, with 9 bases left in between. CDR3: CSVERDLSTDTQYF. The CDR3 bases are TGCAGCGTTGAAAGGGACCTAAGCACAGATACGCAGTATTTT.

The V gene is TRBV20-1, the J gene TRBJ2-7, with 14 bases fitting TRBD2. The J segment lost 1 base and the V segment lost 5 bases, leaving 4 bases of the junction unmatched. The CDR3 consists of 15 residues. Germline lookup yields CDR1 DFQATT and CDR2 SNEGSKA (reference sequence). In DNA form, the CDR3 reads TGCAGTGCTGGACTAGCGGGAGGCTCTTCCTACGAGCAGTACTTC. Its translation: CSAGLAGGSSYEQYF.

The J gene is TRBJ2-3, the V gene TRBV25-1, with a possible D match to TRBD1 (6 bases). Germline V gene sequence: CDR1 MGHDK, CDR2 SYGVNS. This CDR3 is 12 amino acids long. Trimming pared 10 bases from V and 5 bases from J, leaving 13 bases between. CDR3 bases: TGTGCCACCTCCTGGGGGCGAGATACGCAGTATTTT. It yields the protein CATSWGRDTQYF.

In the case of this clonotype: At one boundary the junction diverges from the germline segment, which might be a read error. The rearrangement uses TRBV12-3 or TRBV12-4 and TRBJ2-6; tentatively, D is TRBD1 (6 bases). The CDR3 spans 15 residues. CDR3 protein: CASSWGLSGANGLTF. In DNA form, the CDR3 reads TGTGCCAGCAGTTGGGGGCTCTCTGGGGCCAACGGCCTGACTTTC.

The table lists this clonotype with many counts. The CDR3 bases are TGCGCCAGCAGCTTCAAAGAGACCCAGTACTTC. This translates into CASSFKETQYF. The gene calls are TRBV5-1 and TRBJ2-5; D gene unclear. There are 11 residues in the CDR3. CDR1 is SGHRS and CDR2 is YFSETQ in the germline V gene. V lost 2 bases and J 3 bases, leaving 2 bases between the germline ends.

This clonotype has ten or more counts. The rearrangement joins TRBV6-1 to TRBJ2-7; D may be TRBD1 (6 bases). The CDR3 contains 13 residues. The V end was cut by 6 bases, the J end by 6 bases, with 15 bases between. Germline CDR1 reads MNHNS; CDR2 reads SASEGT. Here the CDR3 reads CASRQKQGLEQYF. The CDR3 region has the DNA TGTGCCAGCAGACAAAAACAGGGTCTCGAGCAGTACTTC.

This clonotype was recorded at least ten times. The rearrangement links TRBV5-1 to TRBJ2-3; 8 bases map to TRBD1. This CDR3 has 14 residues. Unmatched junction bases numbered 8, after V lost 6 bases and J lost 5 bases. The germline gives CDR1 SGHRS, CDR2 YFSETQ. This CDR3 reads CASNSRGPGDTQYF. CDR3 nucleotides: TGCGCCAGCAACTCCAGGGGGCCGGGAGATACGCAGTATTTT.

With respect to this clonotype: One base away lies a much larger clone, so this may be a sequencing read error. V is TRBV7-6 and J is TRBJ2-3; D unclear. The CDR3 runs 14 residues. The germline V gene has CDR1 SGHVS and CDR2 FNYEAQ. CDR3 in DNA: TGTGCCAGCAGCGGGGTCCCAAACACAGATACGCAGTTTTTT. This codes for CASSGVPNTDTQFF.

This clonotype was recorded at least ten times. J is TRBJ1-6 and V is TRBV5-5, with D perhaps TRBD1 (5 bases). V lost 1 base and J 6 bases, leaving 8 bases between the germline ends. This CDR3 has 14 amino acids. Germline V gene sequence: CDR1 SGHKS, CDR2 YYEKEE (reference sequence). The CDR3 nucleotides are TGTGCCAGCAGCTTGTCCAGGGCTAATTCACCCCTCCACTTT. The encoded protein is CASSLSRANSPLHF.

By share, this clonotype ranks as medium-sized. V usage is TRBV20-1 and J usage is TRBJ2-4; possibly TRBD1 for D (6 bases). This CDR3 has 13 residues. Germline CDR1 reads DFQATT; CDR2 reads SNEGSKA (reference sequence). V lost 2 bases and J 8 bases, leaving 13 bases between the germline ends. The CDR3 DNA reads TGCAGTGCTAGAACAGGGAGTTACCACATTCAGTACTTC. It specifies CSARTGSYHIQYF.

This clonotype was seen repeatedly, ten times or more. J is TRBJ2-3 and V is TRBV5-1; 8 bases are shared with TRBD2. The CDR3 length is 15 residues. The germline gives CDR1 SGHRS, CDR2 YFSETQ. V dropped 0 bases and J dropped 3; count of bases not matched to a gene: 3. In nucleotides, the CDR3 is TGCGCCAGCAGCTTGGGTAGCGGGAAGACAGATACGCAGTATTTT. Residues: CASSLGSGKTDTQYF.

Ten or more counts support this clonotype. The gene calls are TRBV28 and TRBJ2-2; D may be TRBD2 (6 bases). Germline V lookup: CDR1 MDHEN, CDR2 SYDVKM. The ends were cut back, 4 bases at V and 1 base at J, with 10 bases in the middle. The CDR3 runs 15 residues. CDR3 protein: CASSSPGGNTGELFF. CDR3 bases: TGTGCCAGCAGTTCACCCGGGGGGAACACCGGGGAGCTGTTTTTT.

This clonotype was seen at least ten times. V usage is TRBV20-1 and J usage is TRBJ2-1; D may be TRBD1 or TRBD2 (5 bases each). Germline V lookup: CDR1 DFQATT, CDR2 SNEGSKA (reference sequence). Between the trimmed V and J ends, which lost 3 bases and 4 bases, there was a span of 16 bases. CDR3 size: 15 residues. The CDR3 protein is CSASMRGAEYNEQFF. The CDR3 DNA is TGCAGTGCTAGTATGAGGGGAGCGGAGTACAATGAGCAGTTCTTC.

This clonotype has ten or more counts. The chain couples TRBV6-2 or TRBV6-3 to TRBJ2-6, with D unclear. The V end was cut by 7 bases, the J end by 3 bases, with 7 bases between. From germline, CDR1 is MNHEY and CDR2 SVGEGT. The length of the CDR3 is 13 residues. The CDR3 loop reads CASTLHGANVLTF. CDR3 DNA sequence: TGTGCCAGCACCTTACATGGGGCCAACGTCCTGACTTTC.

This clonotype was recorded at least ten times. This rearrangement joins TRBV10-2 to TRBJ1-5, with 7 bases that match TRBD1. Trimming took 0 bases from V and 7 from J; bases not matched to a gene: 6. Germline CDR1 WSHSY, CDR2 SAAADI. CDR3 size: 15 residues. CDR3 DNA: TGCGCCAGCAGTGAGTCGGGGCAGGGGGAGCAGCCCCAGCATTTT. Its translation is CASSESGQGEQPQHF.

This clonotype appeared many times. This chain uses TRBV13 with TRBJ2-3; D might be TRBD1 or TRBD2, each matching 5 bases. Trimming pared 2 bases from V and 4 bases from J, leaving 13 bases between. This CDR3 contains 15 residues. The germline V gene has CDR1 PRHDT and CDR2 FYEKMQ (reference sequence). CDR3 region: CASSLSGTGPDTQYF. In DNA, the CDR3 is TGTGCCAGCAGCTTATCGGGTACGGGGCCAGATACGCAGTATTTT.

There are many counts of this clonotype. This rearrangement joins TRBV5-1 to TRBJ2-7; maybe TRBD2 (5 bases). The CDR3 contains 14 residues. V was clipped by 0 bases and J by 3 bases, with 10 bases between them. Per the germline V gene, CDR1 is SGHRS and CDR2 is YFSETQ. CDR3 region: CASSLDVRGYEQYF. The CDR3 DNA reads as TGCGCCAGCAGCTTGGATGTCCGGGGCTACGAGCAGTACTTC.

The V and J genes are TRBV7-9 and TRBJ2-5, with a tentative D call TRBD2 (6 bases). Between the trimmed V and J ends, which lost 5 bases and 5 bases, there was a span of 18 bases. The CDR3 runs to 15 residues. Germline V gives CDR1 SEHNR, CDR2 FQNEAQ (reference sequence). CDR3 sequence (DNA): TGTGCCAGCAGCCACGGGGGTCTCGTAGGGGAGACCCAGTACTTC. Translated, it gives CASSHGGLVGETQYF.

To note about this clonotype: The CDR3 ends on some other residue instead of the conserved phenylalanine or tryptophan, so this is likely a read error. The genes are TRBV5-1 and TRBJ2-1; D perhaps matches TRBD1 (5 bases). The CDR3 is 15 residues long. In germline, CDR1 is SGHRS, CDR2 YFSETQ. With 0 bases removed from V and 9 bases from J, the gap between germline ends came to 16 bases. For the CDR3, the DNA is TGCGCCAGCAGCTTGGCGGCAGGGTCTCAGGCTGAGCAGTTCTTG. Amino acids: CASSLAAGSQAEQFL.